This T cell receptor beta chain was documented in a study of PD-L1 blockade in urothelial cancer. Sample time point: peripheral blood 6 weeks after treatment start. Produced via immunoSEQ multiplex PCR; TCRdb's table is partial and in-frame only. The data hold about 36,000 clones, with approximately 84% observed a single time. The CDR3 runs 15 residues. Germline V gene data show CDR1 as MDHEN and CDR2 as SYDVKM. Deletions cut 1 base from V and 4 bases from J, with 13 bases between. V is TRBV28 and J is TRBJ1-1, with D perhaps TRBD1 (6 bases). The sample was PBMCs, taken around atezolizumab (anti-PD-L1) treatment. The receptor was isolated from a man in his forties with urothelial cancer. The CDR3 is CASSLFSTGSTEAFF. In nucleotides, the CDR3 is TGTGCCAGCAGTTTATTCTCCACAGGGAGCACTGAAGCTTTCTTT. The full variable domain, its missing parts supplied by reference TRBV28 and TRBJ1-1, is DVKVTQSSRYLVKRTGEKVFLECVQDMDHENMFWYRQDPGLGLRLIYFSYDVKMKEKGDIPEGYSVSREKKERFSLILESASTNQTSMYLCASSLFSTGSTEAFFGQGTRLTVV.